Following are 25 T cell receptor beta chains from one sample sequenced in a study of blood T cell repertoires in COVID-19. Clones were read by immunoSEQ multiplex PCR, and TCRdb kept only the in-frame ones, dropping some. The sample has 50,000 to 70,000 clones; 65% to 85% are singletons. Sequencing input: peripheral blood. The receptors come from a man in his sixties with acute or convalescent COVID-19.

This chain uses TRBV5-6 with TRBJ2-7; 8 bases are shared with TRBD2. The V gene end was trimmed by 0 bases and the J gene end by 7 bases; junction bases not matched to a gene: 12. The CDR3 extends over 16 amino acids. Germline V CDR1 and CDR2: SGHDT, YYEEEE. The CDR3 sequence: CASSLEGLEALGEQYF. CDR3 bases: TGTGCCAGCAGCTTGGAGGGACTAGAGGCCCTAGGGGAGCAGTACTTC.

The chain's CDR3 is CASSPTGRYGYTF. For the CDR3, the DNA is TGTGCCAGTAGTCCTACAGGGCGCTATGGCTACACCTTC. The chain joins TRBV19 to TRBJ1-2; TRBD1 might be the D (6 bases). This CDR3 contains 13 residues. V was cut by 5 bases and J by 4 bases, with 11 bases left in between. Germline V gene data show CDR1 as LNHDA and CDR2 as SQIVND (reference sequence). The whole variable domain, remainder taken from reference TRBV19 and TRBJ1-2, is DGGITQSPKYLFRKEGQNVTLSCEQNLNHDAMYWYRQDPGQGLRLIYYSQIVNDFQKGDIAEGYSVSREKKESFPLTVTSAQKNPTAFYLCASSPTGRYGYTFGSGTRLTVV.

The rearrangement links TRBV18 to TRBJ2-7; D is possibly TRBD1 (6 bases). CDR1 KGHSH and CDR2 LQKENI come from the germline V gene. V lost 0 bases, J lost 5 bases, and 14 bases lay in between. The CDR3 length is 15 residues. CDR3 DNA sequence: TGTGCCAGCTCACCACCGAACAGGGAAAGTAACGAGCAGTACTTC. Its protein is CASSPPNRESNEQYF.

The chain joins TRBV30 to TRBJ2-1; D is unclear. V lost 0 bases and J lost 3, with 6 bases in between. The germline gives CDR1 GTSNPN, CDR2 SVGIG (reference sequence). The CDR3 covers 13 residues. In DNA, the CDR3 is TGTGCCTGGAGTGTATCCAACTACAATGAGCAGTTCTTC. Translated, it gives CAWSVSNYNEQFF. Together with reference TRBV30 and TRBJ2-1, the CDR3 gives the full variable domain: SQTIHQWPATLVQPVGSPLSLECTVEGTSNPNLYWYRQAAGRGLQLLFYSVGIGQISSEVPQNLSASRPQDRQFILSSKKLLLSDSGFYLCAWSVSNYNEQFFGPGTRLTVL.

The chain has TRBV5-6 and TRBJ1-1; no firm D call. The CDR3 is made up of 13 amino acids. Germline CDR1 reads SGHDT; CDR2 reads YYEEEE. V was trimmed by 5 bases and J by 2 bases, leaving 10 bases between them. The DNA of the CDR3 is TGTGCCAGCAGTCGGGTTGTAAACACTGAAGCTTTCTTT. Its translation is CASSRVVNTEAFF.

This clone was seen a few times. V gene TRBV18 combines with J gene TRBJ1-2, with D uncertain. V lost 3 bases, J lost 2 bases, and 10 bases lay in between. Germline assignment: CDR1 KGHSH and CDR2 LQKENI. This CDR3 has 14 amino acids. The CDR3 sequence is CASSPLGGNYGYTF. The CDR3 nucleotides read TGTGCCAGCTCACCCCTCGGAGGGAACTATGGCTACACCTTC. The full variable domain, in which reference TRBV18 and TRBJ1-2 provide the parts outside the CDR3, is NAGVMQNPRHLVRRRGQEARLRCSPMKGHSHVYWYRQLPEEGLKFMVYLQKENIIDESGMPKERFSAEFPKEGPSILRIQQVVRGDSAAYFCASSPLGGNYGYTFGSGTRLTVV.

The CDR3 reads CASRNRGNNQPQHF. DNA of the CDR3: TGTGCCAGCCGAAACAGGGGGAACAATCAGCCCCAGCATTTT. The chain couples TRBV28 to TRBJ1-5; 8 nucleotides align to TRBD1. The CDR3 runs 14 residues. Trimming removed 8 bases from V and 3 bases from J; junction bases left unmatched: 6. Looked up from germline, CDR1 is MDHEN and CDR2 is SYDVKM.

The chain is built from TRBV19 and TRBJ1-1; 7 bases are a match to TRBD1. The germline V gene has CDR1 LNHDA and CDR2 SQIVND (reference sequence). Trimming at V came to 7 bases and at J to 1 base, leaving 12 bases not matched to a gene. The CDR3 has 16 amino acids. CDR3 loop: CASKWGRDRQNTEAFF. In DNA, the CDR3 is TGTGCCAGTAAGTGGGGTCGGGACAGACAGAACACTGAAGCTTTCTTT.

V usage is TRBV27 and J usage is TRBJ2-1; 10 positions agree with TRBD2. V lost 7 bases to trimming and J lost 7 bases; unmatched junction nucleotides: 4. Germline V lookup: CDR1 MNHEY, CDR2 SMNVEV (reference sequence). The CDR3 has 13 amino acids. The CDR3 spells CASTQRGGNEQFF. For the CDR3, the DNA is TGTGCCAGCACCCAGCGGGGGGGGAATGAGCAGTTCTTC.

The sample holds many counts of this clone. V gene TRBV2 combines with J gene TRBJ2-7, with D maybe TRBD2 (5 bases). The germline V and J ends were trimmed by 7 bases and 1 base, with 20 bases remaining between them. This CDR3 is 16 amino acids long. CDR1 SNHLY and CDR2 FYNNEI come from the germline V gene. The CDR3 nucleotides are TGTGCCAGCAATCGGGATGAAGGTGGTCTTTCCTACGAGCAGTACTTC. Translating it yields CASNRDEGGLSYEQYF.

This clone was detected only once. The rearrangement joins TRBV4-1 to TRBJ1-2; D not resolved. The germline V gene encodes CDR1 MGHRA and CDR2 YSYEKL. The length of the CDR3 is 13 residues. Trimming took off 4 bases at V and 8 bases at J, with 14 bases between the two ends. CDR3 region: CASSPGWEGGYTF. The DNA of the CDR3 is TGCGCCAGCAGCCCGGGCTGGGAGGGCGGCTACACCTTC.

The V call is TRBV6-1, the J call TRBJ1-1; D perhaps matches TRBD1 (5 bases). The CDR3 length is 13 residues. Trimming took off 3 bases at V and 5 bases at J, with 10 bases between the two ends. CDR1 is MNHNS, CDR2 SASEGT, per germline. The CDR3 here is CASSDRDRTEAFF. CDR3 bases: TGTGCCAGCAGTGACAGGGATCGGACTGAAGCTTTCTTT.

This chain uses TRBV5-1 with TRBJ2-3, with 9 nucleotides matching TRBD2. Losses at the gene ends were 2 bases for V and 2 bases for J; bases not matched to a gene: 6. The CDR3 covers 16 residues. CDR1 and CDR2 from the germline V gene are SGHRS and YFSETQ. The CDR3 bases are TGCGCCAGCAGCTTAGGAGCTAGCGGGGCCACAGATACGCAGTATTTT. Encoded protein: CASSLGASGATDTQYF.

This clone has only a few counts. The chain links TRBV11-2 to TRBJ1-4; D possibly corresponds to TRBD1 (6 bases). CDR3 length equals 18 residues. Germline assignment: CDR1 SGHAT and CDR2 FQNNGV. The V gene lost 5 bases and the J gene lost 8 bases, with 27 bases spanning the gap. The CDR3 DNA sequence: TGTGCCAGCAGCCCACGGGACACGGGGTGGGCGTGGAGGGAAAAACTGTTTTTT. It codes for CASSPRDTGWAWREKLFF.

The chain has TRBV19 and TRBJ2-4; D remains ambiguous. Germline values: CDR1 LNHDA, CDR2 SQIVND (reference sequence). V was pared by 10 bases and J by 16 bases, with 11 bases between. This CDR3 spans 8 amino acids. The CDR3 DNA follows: TGTGCCACCGAGGCCCATTACTTC. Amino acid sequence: CATEAHYF.

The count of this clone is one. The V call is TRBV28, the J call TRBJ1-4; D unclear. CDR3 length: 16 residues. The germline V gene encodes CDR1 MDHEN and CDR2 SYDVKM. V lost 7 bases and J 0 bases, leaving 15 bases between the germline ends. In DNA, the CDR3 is TGTGCCAGCACCCAACGAACTCTTGCAACTAATGAAAAACTGTTTTTT. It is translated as CASTQRTLATNEKLFF.

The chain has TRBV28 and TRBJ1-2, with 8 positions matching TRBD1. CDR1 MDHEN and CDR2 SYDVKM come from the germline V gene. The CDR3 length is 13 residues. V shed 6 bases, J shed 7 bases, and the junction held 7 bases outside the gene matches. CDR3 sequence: CASREKQGGGYTF. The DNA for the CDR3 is TGTGCCAGCAGAGAGAAACAGGGGGGTGGCTACACCTTC.

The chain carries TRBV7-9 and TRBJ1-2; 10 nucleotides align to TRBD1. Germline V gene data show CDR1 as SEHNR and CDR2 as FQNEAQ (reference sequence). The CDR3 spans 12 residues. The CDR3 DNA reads TGTGCGTCCGGGACAGGGGTCTATGGCTACACCTTC. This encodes CASGTGVYGYTF.

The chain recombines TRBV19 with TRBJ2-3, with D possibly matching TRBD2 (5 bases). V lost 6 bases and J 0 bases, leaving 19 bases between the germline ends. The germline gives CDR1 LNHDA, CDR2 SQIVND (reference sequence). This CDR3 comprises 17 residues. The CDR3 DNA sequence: TGTGCCAGTAGCAAGAGAGCGGCTTTTTCTAGCACAGATACGCAGTATTTT. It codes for CASSKRAAFSSTDTQYF.

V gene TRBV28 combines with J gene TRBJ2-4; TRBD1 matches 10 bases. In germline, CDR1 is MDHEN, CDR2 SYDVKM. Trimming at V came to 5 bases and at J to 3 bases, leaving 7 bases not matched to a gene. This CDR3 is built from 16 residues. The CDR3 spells CASSPDRGLGKNIQYF. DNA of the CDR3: TGTGCCAGCAGTCCCGACAGGGGGCTGGGCAAAAACATTCAGTACTTC.

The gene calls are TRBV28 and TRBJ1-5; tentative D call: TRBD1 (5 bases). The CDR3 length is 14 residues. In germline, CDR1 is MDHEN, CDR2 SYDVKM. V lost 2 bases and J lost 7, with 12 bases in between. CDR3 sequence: CASSLTGGAQPQHF. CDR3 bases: TGTGCCAGCAGTTTAACGGGGGGTGCCCAGCCCCAGCATTTT.

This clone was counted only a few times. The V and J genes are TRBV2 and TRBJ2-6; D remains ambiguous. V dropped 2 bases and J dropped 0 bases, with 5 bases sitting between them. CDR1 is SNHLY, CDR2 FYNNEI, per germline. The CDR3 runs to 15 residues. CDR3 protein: CASSEPSSGANVLTF. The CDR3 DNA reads TGTGCCAGCAGTGAACCCAGCTCTGGGGCCAACGTCCTGACTTTC.

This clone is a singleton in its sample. Here the CDR3 reads CASSQDPPRRGNEKLFF. CDR3 nucleotide sequence: TGCGCCAGCAGCCAAGATCCCCCTAGGAGGGGTAATGAAAAACTGTTTTTT. The J gene is TRBJ1-4, the V gene TRBV4-1; D is perhaps TRBD1 (5 bases). The CDR3 extends over 17 amino acids. Germline-derived CDR1 and CDR2 are MGHRA and YSYEKL. V lost 0 bases to trimming and J lost 4 bases, with 15 bases between them.

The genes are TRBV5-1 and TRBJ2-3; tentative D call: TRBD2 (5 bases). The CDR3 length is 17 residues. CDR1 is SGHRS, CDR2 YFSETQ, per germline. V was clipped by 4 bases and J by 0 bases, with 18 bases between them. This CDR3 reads CASSPFGSVGSTDTQYF. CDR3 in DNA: TGCGCCAGCAGCCCATTTGGTAGCGTAGGTAGCACAGATACGCAGTATTTT.

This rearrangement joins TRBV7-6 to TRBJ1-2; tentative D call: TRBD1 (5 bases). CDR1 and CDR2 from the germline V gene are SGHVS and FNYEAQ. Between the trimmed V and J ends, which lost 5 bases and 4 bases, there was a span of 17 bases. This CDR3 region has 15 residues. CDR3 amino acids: CASSPSTRAFYGYTF. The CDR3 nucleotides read TGTGCCAGCAGCCCCTCCACCAGGGCCTTCTATGGCTACACCTTC.